The T cell receptor beta chain described here comes from a study of OX40 agonist ivuxolimab in advanced cancers. The data were produced by immunoSEQ multiplex PCR, yet TCRdb's version contains in-frame clones alone and is incomplete. The sample has around 53,000 clones, about 90% seen once. Germline loops: CDR1 SEHNR, CDR2 FQNEAQ (reference sequence). Trimming pared 1 base from V and 5 bases from J, leaving 14 bases between. The CDR3 has 15 amino acids. This clone was seen a single time. The sequence derives from an adult with an advanced solid tumor such as melanoma, head and neck, liver or kidney cancer. V is TRBV7-9 and J is TRBJ1-1, with a weak D call TRBD1 (6 bases). The sample was CD4+ or CD8+ T cells sorted from blood, taken in a trial of the OX40 agonist ivuxolimab. The CDR3 sequence is CASSLGSGVWTEAFF. Written as DNA, the CDR3 is TGTGCCAGCAGCTTAGGCTCAGGGGTGTGGACTGAAGCTTTCTTT.